What follows is one TCR beta chain and its context. Its antigen is unidentified. The junction does not match germline at one end; this may be a read error. Each CDR3 protein is one row after TCRdb ran MiXCR on the multiplex PCR reads. This table holds approximately 300,000 distinct CDR3 sequences, 30% to 35% found once. Axillary draining lymph nodes of breast cancer patients supplied the node samples. Germline-derived CDR1 and CDR2 are DFQATT and SNEGSKA (reference sequence). The CDR3 spans 14 residues. This entry belongs to a study of breast tumors, draining lymph nodes, adjacent tissues. Regarding the study as a whole: Tumor and nontumor repertoires were significantly more similar in luminal-like than in basal-like breast cancer. Tumor TCR diversity was below lymph nodes but above nontumor tissue.

The rearrangement uses TRBV20-1 and TRBJ2-1; either TRBD1 or TRBD2 may fit D (5 bases each). The sequence was collected from a female donor with breast cancer. Some clones in this sample may be carry-over from other donors' samples. Sequencing was performed on axillary lymph node tissue. The CDR3 reads CSATRAGTYTEQFF. In nucleotides, the CDR3 is TGCAGTGCAACTCGCGCAGGGACCTACACTGAGCAGTTCTTC.